The rows below give T cell receptor beta chains drawn from one sample of a study of T cell responses to AZD1222 COVID-19 vaccine. Measured with immunoSEQ multiplex PCR; TCRdb has only the in-frame clones, and not every one. The sample lists 150,000 to 200,000 clones; about 92% were seen once. Specimen: peripheral blood, collected on day 0 of AZD1222 vaccination. These receptors came from an adult in good health. Both conserved end residues are part of each CDR3. The D gene is left open where the match is weak. A clone size is listed for some rows: how often the clone was seen (once, few, many), or a class if it is expanded.

TRBV12-5,.,TRBJ1-2,.,CASGALSGQLHYGYTF,TGTGCTAGTGGTGCCCTCAGTGGACAGTTACACTATGGCTACACCTTC
TRBV5-1,.,TRBJ2-6,TRBD1,CASSLVGQGTSGANVLTF,TGCGCCAGCAGCTTGGTCGGACAGGGAACCTCTGGGGCCAACGTCCTGACTTTC
TRBV11-3,.,TRBJ1-4,.,CASSLGEGEKLFF,TGTGCCAGCAGCTTGGGCGAGGGTGAAAAACTGTTTTTT
TRBV27,.,TRBJ1-1,TRBD1,CASSLGQGLNTEAFF,TGTGCCAGCAGTCTAGGACAGGGACTGAACACTGAAGCTTTCTTT
TRBV19,.,TRBJ1-1,.,CASSSRAGWTEAFF,TGTGCCAGTAGTTCCCGGGCCGGATGGACTGAAGCTTTCTTT
TRBV5-1,.,TRBJ1-2,TRBD1,CASSPGQERSGYTF,TGCGCCAGCAGCCCCGGACAGGAACGCTCTGGCTACACCTTC
TRBV4-1,.,TRBJ1-1,.,CASSPRPNTEAFF,TGCGCCAGCAGCCCCCGACCGAACACTGAAGCTTTCTTT
TRBV5-1,.,TRBJ1-1,TRBD1,CASSLMTGLDTEAFF,TGCGCCAGCAGCCTCATGACAGGGCTGGACACTGAAGCTTTCTTT
TRBV5-1,.,TRBJ1-6,TRBD1,CASRMVQGSSPLHF,TGCGCCAGCAGGATGGTACAGGGGAGCTCACCCCTCCACTTT
TRBV5-1,.,TRBJ2-4,.,CASTPLAGENIQYF,TGCGCCAGCACCCCTCTAGCTGGGGAAAACATTCAGTACTTC
TRBV6-5,.,TRBJ1-5,.,CASSYRTEDQPQHF,TGTGCCAGCAGTTATCGGACAGAAGATCAGCCCCAGCATTTT
TRBV4-1,.,TRBJ2-7,.,CASSPLLTTGHQYF,TGCGCCAGCAGCCCACTACTGACGACAGGCCACCAGTACTTC
TRBV27,.,TRBJ1-2,.,CASSYGATYGYTF,TGTGCCAGCAGTTATGGGGCCACCTATGGCTACACCTTC
TRBV11-2,.,TRBJ1-1,.,CASYPGHANTEAFF,TGTGCCAGTTATCCGGGACACGCGAACACTGAAGCTTTCTTT
TRBV5-6,.,TRBJ1-1,.,CASSLVPGEAFF,TGTGCCAGCAGCTTGGTGCCCGGTGAAGCTTTCTTT
TRBV5-5,.,TRBJ1-6,.,CARGNRRSPLHF,TGTGCCAGGGGAAACCGTAGATCACCCCTCCACTTT
TRBV7-6,once,TRBJ2-2,.,CASSLGPTGELFF,TGTGCCAGCAGCTTGGGACCTACCGGGGAGCTGTTTTTT
TRBV6-5,once,TRBJ2-7,TRBD1,CASSRDRGLYEQYF,TGTGCCAGCAGCCGGGACAGGGGACTCTACGAGCAGTACTTC
TRBV27,.,TRBJ2-7,TRBD2,CASSLSTAGTSEVFFYEQYF,TGTGCCAGCAGTTTATCAACCGCCGGGACTAGCGAGGTCTTCTTCTACGAGCAGTACTTC
TRBV5-1,.,TRBJ2-1,.,CASSLVADRKINNEQFF,TGCGCCAGCAGCTTGGTAGCGGACAGAAAAATCAACAATGAGCAGTTCTTC
TRBV27,once,TRBJ2-3,TRBD1,CASRRQGTDTQYF,TGTGCCAGCAGGAGACAGGGGACAGATACGCAGTATTTT
TRBV7-2,.,TRBJ1-5,.,CASSLAGGRSNQPQHF,TGTGCCAGCAGCCTCGCGGGAGGTCGTAGCAATCAGCCCCAGCATTTT
TRBV10-3,.,TRBJ2-2,TRBD1,CAIGQGEWSGELFF,TGTGCCATAGGACAGGGGGAGTGGTCCGGGGAGCTGTTTTTT
TRBV11-2,.,TRBJ1-1,.,CASSSEPGAFF,TGTGCCAGCAGTTCAGAACCGGGAGCTTTCTTT
TRBV3-1/TRBV3-2,.,TRBJ1-1,.,CASSQDLVRGKNTEAFF,TGTGCCAGCAGCCAAGATCTTGTAAGGGGCAAGAACACTGAAGCTTTCTTT
TRBV2,.,TRBJ1-2,.,CASSVGGIFYGYTF,TGTGCCAGCAGTGTGGGGGGGATATTCTATGGCTACACCTTC
TRBV6-5,.,TRBJ2-1,.,CASSYSELNEQFF,TGTGCCAGCAGTTACTCGGAGCTGAATGAGCAGTTCTTC
TRBV10-3,.,TRBJ1-5,.,CAISATTLGNQPQHF,TGTGCCATCAGTGCGACAACCCTTGGCAATCAGCCCCAGCATTTT
TRBV27,.,TRBJ2-3,.,CASNQEGSDTQYF,TGTGCCAGCAATCAGGAAGGGAGCGATACGCAGTATTTT
TRBV2,.,TRBJ2-7,.,CASLGTAYEQYF,TGTGCCAGCCTCGGGACCGCCTACGAGCAGTACTTC
TRBV6-5,.,TRBJ1-2,.,CASSSRPENYGYTF,TGTGCCAGCAGTTCCAGACCGGAGAACTATGGCTACACCTTC
TRBV6-5,.,TRBJ1-3,.,CASIARSGNTIYF,TGTGCCAGCATAGCCCGCTCTGGAAACACCATATATTTT
TRBV6-5,.,TRBJ1-1,.,CASILFGGKEAFF,TGTGCCAGCATCTTATTCGGAGGGAAAGAAGCTTTCTTT
TRBV10-2,.,TRBJ1-1,.,CASTTTMGTEAFF,TGCGCCAGCACCACCACTATGGGCACTGAAGCTTTCTTT
TRBV5-1,.,TRBJ1-1,.,CASSLAGVDTEAFF,TGCGCCAGCAGCTTGGCAGGGGTTGACACTGAAGCTTTCTTT
TRBV27,.,TRBJ2-7,.,CASRTGSAGEQYF,TGTGCCAGCAGAACAGGTTCTGCCGGCGAGCAGTACTTC
TRBV6-2/TRBV6-3,.,TRBJ1-5,.,CASSYSGVQPQHF,TGTGCCAGCAGTTACTCTGGCGTTCAGCCCCAGCATTTT
TRBV9,few,TRBJ1-1,TRBD1,CASSVVGTGNTEAFF,TGTGCCAGCAGCGTAGTAGGGACAGGGAACACTGAAGCTTTCTTT
TRBV9,.,TRBJ2-3,.,CASSARARGYTDTQYF,TGTGCCAGCAGCGCTAGGGCCCGAGGATACACAGATACGCAGTATTTT
TRBV5-1,.,TRBJ1-1,.,CASSFAPQGMNTEAFF,TGCGCCAGCAGCTTCGCCCCCCAGGGTATGAACACTGAAGCTTTCTTT
TRBV6-5,.,TRBJ1-2,.,CASQGAFNYGYTF,TGTGCCAGCCAGGGCGCATTTAACTATGGCTACACCTTC
TRBV27,once,TRBJ1-5,.,CASSLVAGPGQPQHF,TGTGCCAGCAGTTTAGTGGCAGGGCCTGGGCAGCCCCAGCATTTT
TRBV7-8,.,TRBJ2-1,.,CASSPRQVQFF,TGTGCCAGCAGCCCCCGCCAGGTGCAGTTCTTC
TRBV19,.,TRBJ2-1,TRBD2,CATATLLAGGPGEQFF,TGTGCCACCGCGACACTTCTAGCGGGAGGGCCCGGGGAGCAGTTCTTC
TRBV14,.,TRBJ1-6,.,CASSQDFFRQNSPLHF,TGTGCCAGCAGCCAAGATTTCTTCAGACAGAATTCACCCCTCCACTTT
TRBV20-1,.,TRBJ1-2,.,CSASAPGSGYTF,TGCAGTGCTAGTGCCCCAGGCTCTGGCTACACCTTC
TRBV7-2,.,TRBJ2-2,.,CASSLDPGELFF,TGTGCCAGCAGCTTAGACCCCGGGGAGCTGTTTTTT
TRBV3-1/TRBV3-2,.,TRBJ2-5,.,CASSQETQYF,TGTGCCAGCAGCCAAGAGACCCAGTACTTC
TRBV2,.,TRBJ1-1,.,CASSYRVGTEAFF,TGTGCCAGCAGTTACAGGGTAGGAACTGAAGCTTTCTTT
TRBV6-6,once,TRBJ1-5,.,CASTNGGSGNQPQHF,TGTGCCAGCACCAACGGGGGCTCAGGCAATCAGCCCCAGCATTTT
TRBV18,.,TRBJ2-1,.,CASSPTTSSYNEQFF,TGTGCCAGCTCACCCACTACTAGCTCCTACAATGAGCAGTTCTTC
TRBV6-5,.,TRBJ1-2,.,CASSRPGGNYGYTF,TGTGCCAGCAGTCGTCCGGGGGGGAACTATGGCTACACCTTC